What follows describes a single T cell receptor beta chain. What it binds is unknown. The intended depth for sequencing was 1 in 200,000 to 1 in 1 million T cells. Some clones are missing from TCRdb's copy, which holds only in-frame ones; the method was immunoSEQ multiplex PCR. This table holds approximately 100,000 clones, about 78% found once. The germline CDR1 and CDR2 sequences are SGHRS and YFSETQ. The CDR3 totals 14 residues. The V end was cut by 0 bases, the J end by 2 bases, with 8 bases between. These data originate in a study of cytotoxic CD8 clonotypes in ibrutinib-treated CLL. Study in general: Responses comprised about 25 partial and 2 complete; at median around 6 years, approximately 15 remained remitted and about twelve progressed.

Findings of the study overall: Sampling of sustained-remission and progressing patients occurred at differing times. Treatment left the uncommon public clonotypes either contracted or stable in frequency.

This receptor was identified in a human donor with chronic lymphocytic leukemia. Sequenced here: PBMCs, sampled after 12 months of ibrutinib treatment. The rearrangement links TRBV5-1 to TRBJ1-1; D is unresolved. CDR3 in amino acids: CASSLAAGNTEAFF. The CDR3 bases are TGCGCCAGCAGCTTGGCCGCAGGCAACACTGAAGCTTTCTTT.